Here is one TCR beta chain with its context. The CDR3 is 14 residues long. Germline V CDR1 and CDR2: SNHLY, FYNNEI. The source of the sample is a study of Tregs in tolerant kidney transplant recipients. Only in-frame clones appear in the TCRdb table, and some are missing; sequencing was by immunoSEQ multiplex PCR. The sample yields 240,000 or so clones, approximately 84% seen once. Material: CD4+ T cells from blood. V usage is TRBV2 and J usage is TRBJ2-5, with 10 bases aligning to TRBD1. The J call may be wrong; the DNA end is better matched by TRBJ2-7. This receptor was taken from a human donor in good health. The CDR3 DNA sequence: TGTGCCAGCAACGACAGGGGGCCCCCCTACGAGCAGTACTTC. The encoded protein is CASNDRGPPYEQYF.